This TCR beta chain was sequenced in a study of T cell responses to AZD1222 COVID-19 vaccine. Study-level findings and limits: Researchers report vaccine-associated CD4 TCRs spanning spike, with dominance at 160-218 and 743-854. Scientists sampled the repertoires only once the peak T cell response had passed.

This clone was seen a single time. Its antigen remains unknown. The CDR3 has 14 residues. Germline loops: CDR1 LGHNT, CDR2 FRNRAP. Trimming removed 1 base at V and 6 bases at J, with 13 bases between. Method: immunoSEQ multiplex PCR; TCRdb's copy keeps in-frame clones and lacks some. This sample carries roughly 140,000 clones, 80% to 90% of them seen once, and the ten largest clones take over 6%. The sample in question was peripheral blood, obtained after recovery from COVID-19. The TCR sequence derives from an adult who had recovered from COVID-19. This chain connects TRBV12-5 to TRBJ2-7; TRBD2 is a possible D gene (5 bases). CDR3 coding DNA: TGTGCTAGTGGTTTGGGTGGAGCGAGCGGCGAGCAGTACTTC. This encodes CASGLGGASGEQYF.